Listed below are T cell receptor beta chains from one sample, sequenced in a study of beta chain features in type 1 diabetes. The table came from immunoSEQ multiplex PCR; TCRdb's copy has only in-frame clones and leaves some out. The sample consists of about 620,000 clones, roughly 15% of them appearing once. Material for sequencing was naive CD4+ T cells from blood. These TCRs come from a man in his late teens or twenties in good health. The CDR3 runs from the conserved cysteine through the conserved F or W. The D gene is left open where the match is weak. Expanded clones get a size class; other rows say once, few or many, or leave the size out.

V gene	CDR3 length	clone size	J gene	D gene	CDR3 protein	CDR3 DNA
TRBV30	13	few	TRBJ2-3	.	CAWSPLVRYTQYF	TGTGCCTGGAGTCCACTTGTACGATATACGCAGTATTTT
TRBV7-9	12	many	TRBJ2-4	.	CASSVDKNIQYF	TGTGCCAGCAGCGTTGATAAAAACATTCAGTACTTC
TRBV19	14	.	TRBJ2-5	.	CASSPRSPQETQYF	TGTGCCAGTAGTCCCCGGAGCCCCCAAGAGACCCAGTACTTC
TRBV30	12	few	TRBJ1-1	.	CASQRGDTEAFF	TGTGCCTCCCAAAGGGGGGACACTGAAGCTTTCTTT
TRBV7-3	14	.	TRBJ1-2	TRBD1	CASSSTSGGNGYTF	TGTGCCAGCAGCTCCACCTCAGGGGGCAACGGCTACACCTTC
TRBV18	12	.	TRBJ2-2	.	CASSPDIGELFF	TGTGCCAGCTCACCGGACATCGGGGAGCTGTTTTTT
TRBV7-3	13	few	TRBJ2-7	.	CASSLGGTYEQYF	TGTGCCAGCAGCTTAGGAGGTACCTACGAGCAGTACTTC
TRBV19	15	.	TRBJ2-4	TRBD1	CASSPYGTERNIQYF	TGTGCCAGTAGTCCCTATGGGACAGAAAGAAACATTCAGTACTTC
TRBV4-2	17	.	TRBJ1-2	.	CASSQEVGVEKSYGYTF	TGTGCCAGCAGCCAAGAAGTGGGGGTGGAGAAGAGCTATGGCTACACCTTC
TRBV2	14	.	TRBJ2-7	TRBD1	CASTTGQGLYEQYF	TGTGCCAGCACTACGGGACAGGGGCTCTACGAGCAGTACTTC
TRBV7-9	17	few	TRBJ1-6	TRBD1	CASSQRGQGSYNSPLHF	TGTGCCAGCAGCCAAAGAGGACAGGGCTCCTATAATTCACCCCTCCACTTT
TRBV29-1	16	.	TRBJ2-1	TRBD2	CSVVPGLAGAGNEQFF	TGCAGCGTCGTCCCGGGACTAGCGGGAGCTGGCAATGAGCAGTTCTTC
TRBV7-2	13	few	TRBJ1-1	.	CASSSDRNTEAFF	TGTGCCAGCAGCTCAGACCGAAACACTGAAGCTTTCTTT
TRBV4-2	14	.	TRBJ2-1	.	CASSQGGREHEQFF	TGTGCCAGCAGCCAAGGGGGGCGCGAACATGAGCAGTTCTTC
TRBV29-1	11	.	TRBJ1-1	TRBD1	CSVGQGLEAFF	TGCAGCGTTGGACAGGGACTTGAAGCTTTCTTT
TRBV19	11	.	TRBJ1-1	.	CASNGNTEAFF	TGTGCCAGTAATGGAAACACTGAAGCTTTCTTT
TRBV2	15	few	TRBJ2-7	TRBD1	CASSLTGTGTYEQYF	TGTGCCAGCAGCTTAACCGGGACAGGGACCTACGAGCAGTACTTC
TRBV7-9	17	.	TRBJ2-4	TRBD1	CASSLDGLGQGKNIQYF	TGTGCCAGCAGCTTAGACGGGTTGGGACAGGGGAAAAACATTCAGTACTTC
TRBV18	14	once	TRBJ1-1	TRBD1	CASSQGQANTEAFF	TGTGCCAGCTCTCAGGGACAGGCGAACACTGAAGCTTTCTTT
TRBV9	14	.	TRBJ1-2	.	CASSASGGEHGYTF	TGTGCCAGCAGCGCAAGTGGGGGAGAGCATGGCTACACCTTC
TRBV9	15	.	TRBJ2-7	.	CASSPRGNLHYEQYF	TGTGCCAGCAGCCCTCGAGGGAACCTGCATTACGAGCAGTACTTC
TRBV28	15	.	TRBJ2-7	.	CASSLSRPQSYEQYF	TGTGCCAGCAGTTTAAGTAGGCCACAGTCCTACGAGCAGTACTTC
TRBV7-9	13	.	TRBJ1-5	.	CASSRDGNQPQHF	TGTGCCAGCAGCCGAGACGGTAATCAGCCCCAGCATTTT
TRBV2	12	.	TRBJ1-5	.	CASTKTSQPQHF	TGTGCCAGCACGAAAACCAGTCAGCCCCAGCATTTT
TRBV7-9	10	many	TRBJ2-1	.	CARGPNEQFF	TGTGCCAGAGGGCCCAATGAGCAGTTCTTC
TRBV4-1	15	.	TRBJ2-7	TRBD2	CASSHVLAETYEQYF	TGCGCCAGCAGCCACGTCCTAGCGGAGACCTACGAGCAGTACTTC
TRBV9	15	few	TRBJ2-1	.	CASSAAGDSYNEQFF	TGTGCCAGCAGCGCCGCAGGGGACTCCTACAATGAGCAGTTCTTC